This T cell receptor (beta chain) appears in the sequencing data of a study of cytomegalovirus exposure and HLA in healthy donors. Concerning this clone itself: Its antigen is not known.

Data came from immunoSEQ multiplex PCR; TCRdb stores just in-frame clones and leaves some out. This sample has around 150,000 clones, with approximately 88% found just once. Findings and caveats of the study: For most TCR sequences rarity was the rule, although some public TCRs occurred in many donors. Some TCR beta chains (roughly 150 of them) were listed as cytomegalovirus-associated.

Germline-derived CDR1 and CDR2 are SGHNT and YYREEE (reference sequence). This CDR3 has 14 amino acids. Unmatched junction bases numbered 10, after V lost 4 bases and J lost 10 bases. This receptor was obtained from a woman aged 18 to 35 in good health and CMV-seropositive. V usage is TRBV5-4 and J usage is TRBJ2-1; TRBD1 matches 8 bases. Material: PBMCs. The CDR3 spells CASSPWDRPTEQFF. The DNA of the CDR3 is TGTGCCAGCAGCCCCTGGGACAGGCCCACGGAGCAGTTCTTC.